The T cell receptor beta chain described here comes from a study of T cells in Graves' hyperthyroidism and ophthalmopathy. Findings of the study overall: Blood also carried most thyroid clonotypes expanded above 0.001. Prediction of ophthalmopathy progression came a median about 6 months pre-onset.

Note on this clonotype: The antigen remains unidentified.

It was RNA transcripts that yielded the amplified TCR beta CDR3 regions. First-round RT-PCR with HTBI primers amplified the TCR CDR3 region. A single record per CDR3 protein comes from TCRdb applying MiXCR to the multiplex PCR reads. This sample has hundreds of thousands of distinct CDR3 sequences, with 14% found just once. Aged 18 to 65, the patients had hyperthyroidism that was newly diagnosed and had lasted under 2 months. Diagnoses were made from clinical symptoms, serum measures (thyroxine and TRAb), thyroid ultrasound and orbital computed tomography. The TCR was taken from a woman younger than 35 with Graves' hyperthyroidism. Input material: blood.

The CDR3 region is CASSQFQGGSGELFF. The CDR3 region has the DNA TGTGCCAGCAGTCAGTTCCAGGGGGGTTCCGGGGAGCTGTTTTTT. The chain joins TRBV6-1 to TRBJ2-2; TRBD1 might be the D (7 bases). CDR3 size: 15 residues. Germline values: CDR1 MNHNS, CDR2 SASEGT. With 5 bases removed from V and 6 bases from J, the gap between germline ends came to 16 bases.